The 3 T cell receptor beta chains reported below all come from one sample, sequenced in a study of cytomegalovirus exposure and HLA in healthy donors. PCR primers comprised 60 Vbeta and 13 Jbeta primers. TCRdb keeps only in-frame clones here, not all; method: immunoSEQ multiplex PCR. The table lists about 120,000 clones, with approximately 1.6% in the top ten. Sequences were obtained from PBMCs. These receptors all come from a man aged 18 to 30 in good health and CMV-seronegative.

The chain carries TRBV6-6 and TRBJ2-5, with a possible D match to TRBD1 (7 bases). Germline V CDR1 and CDR2: MNHNY, SVGAGI (reference sequence). The CDR3 runs 16 residues. Trimming removed 5 bases from V and 6 bases from J, with 22 bases in between. The DNA for the CDR3 is TGTGCCAGCAGTCCCAACAGGGGAGGTGGTAGAAAGACCCAGTACTTC. Its protein product is CASSPNRGGGRKTQYF.

The gene calls are TRBV5-1 and TRBJ1-5, with a tentative D call TRBD1 (5 bases). Deletions cut 2 bases from V and 7 bases from J, with 13 bases between. The germline V gene has CDR1 SGHRS and CDR2 YFSETQ. This CDR3 region has 14 residues. The CDR3 DNA reads as TGCGCCAGCAGCTTTTCGGACATGGGACAGCCCCAGCATTTT. It specifies CASSFSDMGQPQHF. Full variable domain (missing parts from reference TRBV5-1 and TRBJ1-5): KAGVTQTPRYLIKTRGQQVTLSCSPISGHRSVSWYQQTPGQGLQFLFEYFSETQRNKGNFPGRFSGRQFSNSRSEMNVSTLELGDSALYLCASSFSDMGQPQHFGDGTRLSIL.

J is TRBJ2-4 and V is TRBV7-2; D is undetermined. Looked up from germline, CDR1 is SGHTA and CDR2 is FQGNSA. Trimming took off 1 base at V and 8 bases at J, with 9 bases between the two ends. This CDR3 is 13 amino acids long. The CDR3 reads CASSLVIADIQYF. The CDR3 DNA sequence: TGTGCCAGCAGCTTAGTTATCGCGGACATTCAGTACTTC.